The clone carrying this T cell receptor beta chain was picked up many times. Its antigen is unidentified. This sample is drawn from a study of T cell repertoires in cytomegalovirus infection. Study summary: An indication of both CMV infection and matching HLA type came from public TCR beta signatures. Points from the study as a whole: HLA-C-restricted CMV clonotypes gave the most frequent clonotype in two of eight donors.

In germline, CDR1 is SGHTA, CDR2 FQGTGA. This CDR3 has 16 residues. The V end lost 5 bases, the J end lost 3 bases, and 19 bases lay between the germline ends. TCRdb processed the reads anew with MiXCR; each CDR3 protein has one entry. The sample lists approximately 500,000 distinct CDR3 sequences, 16% seen once, with roughly 25% in the top ten. The sequence came from a human donor in good health (CMV status not recorded). Some clones in this sample may be carry-over from other donors' samples. The chain couples TRBV7-3 to TRBJ1-1; no clear D gene. What was sequenced was CD8+ T cells from PBMCs. Here the CDR3 reads CASSPLGPRADTEAFF. The CDR3 DNA reads TGTGCCAGCAGCCCCCTTGGGCCGAGGGCGGACACTGAAGCTTTCTTT.